This T cell receptor (beta chain) was captured by sequencing in a study of Graves' ophthalmopathy and Graves' hyperthyroidism. Background on the study: The study drew peripheral blood at initial diagnosis, before any treatment. General study points: Cross-validated, the 13-signature model showed 87.88%/81.08% sensitivity/specificity, and 80%/75% in the test set. Blood contained most expanded thyroid clonotypes exceeding 0.001 frequency.

This clonotype was found a few times. What it binds is unknown. This may be a read error, as it is one base from a much larger clone. Because it lacks the conserved phenylalanine or tryptophan at the end, this CDR3 is likely a read error. The V and J ends lost 6 bases and 1 base respectively, with 9 bases between them. This CDR3 contains 13 residues. In germline, CDR1 is SGHVS, CDR2 FQNEAQ. TCR beta CDR3 regions were amplified from RNA transcripts. An initial RT-PCR round employing HTBI primers preceded a second-round multiplex PCR. Each CDR3 protein is one row after TCRdb ran MiXCR on the multiplex PCR reads. The sample yields about 370,000 distinct CDR3 sequences, about 15% seen once.

The origin of this receptor is an adult woman with stable Graves' hyperthyroidism. Sequenced input: peripheral blood. The chain joins TRBV7-8 to TRBJ2-5; D might be TRBD1 or TRBD2, each matching 5 bases. Here the CDR3 DNA reads TGTGCCAGCAGTCGGGGCTTCCAAGAGACCCAGTACTCC. This encodes CASSRGFQETQYS.